These 31 T cell receptor beta chains were all obtained from the same sample, sequenced in a study of tumor-infiltrating lymphocytes in primary liver carcinoma (dated by TCRdb to 2016 to 2017). Total RNA and DNA were co-extracted without cell sorting from roughly 20-30 mg of bulk tissue using the AllPrep DNA/RNA mini kit. Instrument on record: Illumina HiSeq 2500. Starting from 500 to 600 ng total RNA, TCRbeta-specific cDNA was produced by reverse transcription with a constant-region primer and ProtoScript II reverse transcriptase. The TCRbeta libraries were prepared through three rounds of nested multiplex PCR following a slightly modified ARM-PCR procedure. Each of the first two PCR rounds ran for about 10 cycles and used multiplex TRBV1-TRBV30 forward primers together with a Cbeta reverse primer. TCRdb reanalyzed the raw reads on its own, using fastp at Q25 for trimming and MiXCR for clone calling, and kept in-frame beta chains. Identical CDR3 protein sequences are pooled into one entry, listed with their most common genes and DNA. This sample is represented by fewer than 250,000 distinct CDR3 sequences; approximately 80% of them were singletons. The leading ten clones occupy 15% to 20% of the sample.

Input material: tumor tissue from primary liver carcinoma. The receptors derive from a man aged 35 to 55 with primary liver carcinoma and hepatitis B virus infection.

The V and J genes are TRBV5-4 and TRBJ2-2, with TRBD2 identical over 7 bases. This CDR3 spans 15 amino acids. The J segment lost 2 bases and the V segment lost 5 bases, leaving 6 bases of the junction unmatched. CDR1 is SGHNT and CDR2 is YYREEE in the germline V gene (reference sequence). CDR3 in DNA: TGTGCCAGCAGTTGGGACTACTACAACACCGGGGAGCTGTTTTTT. Translation: CASSWDYYNTGELFF.

As concerns this clonotype: The final CDR3 position lacks the conserved phenylalanine or tryptophan, pointing to a likely read error. No DNA is shown, since the ends of the CDR3 on it are uncertain; the CDR3 is the one TCRdb lists. This sequence joins TRBV5-4 and TRBJ2-3; the table calls TRBD2, which could not be checked here. The germline gives CDR1 SGHNT, CDR2 YYREEE (reference sequence). The CDR3 contains 17 residues when both ends are counted. CDR3 amino acids: CAIINRASGTSTDTPYI.

On this clonotype itself: One end of the junction fails to match germline, which may point to a read error. This rearrangement joins TRBV11-2 to TRBJ2-7; 10 nucleotides agree with TRBD2. Germline V gene sequence: CDR1 SGHAT, CDR2 FQNNGV. The CDR3 loop spans 17 amino acids. The chain's CDR3 is CASRQGLAAGWSYEQYF. The CDR3 DNA sequence: TGTGCCAGCAGACAAGGACTAGCGGCTGGGTGGTCCTACGAGCAATACTTC. The whole variable domain, filled in from reference TRBV11-2 and TRBJ2-7, reads EAGVAQSPRYKIIEKRQSVAFWCNPISGHATLYWYQQILGQGPKLLIQFQNNGVVDDSQLPKDRFSAERLKGVDSTLKIQPAKLEDSAVYLCASRQGLAAGWSYEQYFGPGTRLTVT.

The chain uses TRBV6-1 and TRBJ1-1; D ambiguous. The CDR3 extends over 14 amino acids. Germline-derived CDR1 and CDR2 are MNHNS and SASEGT. Written as DNA, the CDR3 is TGTGCTATCCAAACAGATAGCATGAACACTGAAGCTTTCTTT. Translated: CAIQTDSMNTEAFF.

With respect to this clonotype: This CDR3 is missing its conserved last phenylalanine or tryptophan, likely due to a read error. This sequence joins TRBV29-1 and TRBJ1-1, with D tentatively TRBD1 (5 bases). The CDR3 contains 15 residues. V lost 7 bases, J lost 0 bases, and 18 bases lay in between. Germline lookup yields CDR1 SQVTM and CDR2 ANQGSEA. This CDR3 reads CSGTVGWGMNTEAFL. DNA for the CDR3: TGCAGCGGTACAGTGGGCTGGGGGATGAACACTGAAGCTTTCCTT.

A note on this clonotype: A much larger clone lies a single base off, so this may be a read error. This chain links TRBV5-1 with TRBJ2-3, with D perhaps matching TRBD1 or TRBD2 (5 bases each). The germline V gene encodes CDR1 SGHRS and CDR2 YFSETQ. CDR3 size: 16 residues. V was shortened by 9 bases and J by 3 bases, with 23 bases between the two germline ends. The CDR3 sequence: CAIASDVGRETDTQYF. The CDR3 DNA sequence: TGCGCCATCGCATCAGACGTAGGCAGGGAGACAGATACGCAGTATTTT.

About this clonotype itself: At one of its ends the junction is not consistent with the germline gene, which may arise from a read error. The chain has TRBV6-2 or TRBV6-3 and TRBJ2-1; 15 bases fit TRBD2. Germline values: CDR1 MNHEY, CDR2 SVGEGT. This CDR3 has 15 residues. The CDR3 is CACSGGLAGGMEQFF. As DNA, the CDR3 is TGTGCCTGCAGTGGGGGACTAGCGGGAGGAATGGAGCAGTTCTTC.

Of note for this clonotype: Since no conserved phenylalanine or tryptophan closes the CDR3, a read error is the likely cause. Because the CDR3's place on the DNA is in doubt, the DNA is left out and the CDR3 is given as listed by TCRdb. The chain carries TRBV11-1 and TRBJ2-1; the table's D call TRBD1 went unverified against the DNA. Inclusive of both ends, the CDR3 amounts to 15 amino acids. Looked up from germline, CDR1 is SGHAT and CDR2 is FQDESV (reference sequence). The CDR3 loop is CASSFQGPLDNDQSS.

A note on this clonotype: One end of the junction varies from germline; a read error may be responsible. V usage is TRBV18 and J usage is TRBJ2-2, with 7 bases aligning to TRBD1. CDR1 is KGHSH, CDR2 LQKENI, per germline. This CDR3 contains 15 residues. The CDR3 bases are TGTGCCAGCTCACCCGGGACAGATTACACCGGGGAGCTGTTATTT. Translating gives CASSPGTDYTGELLF.

The V gene is TRBV29-1, the J gene TRBJ2-3, with 10 nucleotides matching TRBD1. CDR1 and CDR2 (germline): SQVTM, ANQGSEA. This CDR3 comprises 14 residues. The CDR3 is CSVYGTGASDTQYF. CDR3 sequence (DNA): TGCAGTGTTTACGGGACAGGGGCCTCAGATACGCAGTATTTT.

There are a few counts of this clonotype. A single base separates this from a much larger clone, so it may be a read error. This rearrangement joins TRBV20-1 to TRBJ2-3; 7 positions agree with TRBD2. The V gene's germline CDR1 is DFQATT and CDR2 SNEGSKA (reference sequence). CDR3 size: 12 residues. For the CDR3, the DNA is TGCAGTGCTACTAGCGGCACAGATATGCAGTATTTT. It translates to CSATSGTDMQYF.

A note on this clonotype: The junction does not match germline at one end; this may be a read error. Written as DNA, the CDR3 is TGTGCCAGCAGCTTCAGTCACTATGAGAAGTTCTTC. It codes for CASSFSHYEKFF. The rearrangement joins TRBV11-2 to TRBJ2-1, with no clear D. The CDR3 extends over 12 amino acids. Germline assignment: CDR1 SGHAT and CDR2 FQNNGV.

This chain uses TRBV12-3 or TRBV12-4 with TRBJ2-5; 7 bases fit TRBD2. The trim removed 11 bases at V and 11 bases at J, leaving 20 bases unmatched. The CDR3 extends over 14 amino acids. CDR3: CAGIPREDLLTQYF. Written as DNA, the CDR3 is TGTGCCGGCATCCCCCGGGAGGATCTGTTAACTCAGTACTTC.

For this clonotype: An end of the junction does not agree with germline; a read error may underlie this. This chain's CDR3 is CTSSPRGYEQYF. The CDR3 coding sequence is TGTACCAGCAGTCCCCGGGGCTACGAGCAATACTTC. The chain carries TRBV11-2 and TRBJ2-7; D tentatively reads TRBD1 or TRBD2 (5 bases each). CDR3 length equals 12 residues. The germline CDR1 and CDR2 sequences are SGHAT and FQNNGV.

Comments on this clonotype: Mismatch with germline at one junction end may stem from a read error. The V gene is TRBV29-1, the J gene TRBJ2-2, with 10 bases that match TRBD2. This CDR3 has 15 residues. CDR1 and CDR2 from the germline V gene are SQVTM and ANQGSEA. This chain's CDR3 is CSAGTSAANTGELFF. In nucleotides, the CDR3 is TGCAGTGCTGGGACTAGCGCTGCGAATACCGGGGAGCTGTTTTTT.

The rearrangement joins TRBV12-3 or TRBV12-4 to TRBJ2-5; D is unresolved. This CDR3 has 13 amino acids. V was pared by 3 bases and J by 8 bases, with 13 bases between. The CDR3, as DNA: TGTGCCAGCAGTTTGGTGCAGATAGATACCCAGTACTTC. As protein: CASSLVQIDTQYF.

This chain connects TRBV12-3 or TRBV12-4 to TRBJ2-6; D is unclear. The CDR3 extends over 16 amino acids. The V end lost 8 bases, the J end lost 4 bases, and 18 bases lay between the germline ends. CDR3 sequence: CASGSQTVSGANVLTF. The CDR3 region has the DNA TGTGCCAGCGGTTCCCAGACCGTCTCCGGGGCCAACGTCCTGACTTTC.

As concerns this clonotype: An end of the junction does not agree with germline; a read error may underlie this. The chain links TRBV24-1 to TRBJ2-3; the match to TRBD2 covers 7 bases. The CDR3 has 16 amino acids. CDR1 and CDR2 (germline): KGHDR, SFDVKD. The CDR3 loop is CAASGRETTSTDTQYF. CDR3 nucleotides: TGTGCCGCCAGTGGGAGGGAAACGACTAGCACAGATACGCAGTATTTT.

This clonotype occurred once. A junction end diverges from the germline sequence, so it may reflect a read error. The chain links TRBV4-2 to TRBJ2-3; D may be TRBD1 (7 bases). Germline CDR1 and CDR2: LGHNA and YNFKEQ. This CDR3 region has 18 residues. The CDR3 here is CASSQVEGGSGGTVTQYF. The CDR3 nucleotides read TGTGCCAGCAGCCAAGTTGAGGGTGGTAGCGGAGGGACAGTTACGCAGTATTTT.

Details on this clonotype: This clone may be a read error of a much larger clone one base away. The CDR3 here is CASSLTKGQGYDEQFF. CDR3 sequence (DNA): TGCGCCAGCAGCTTGACCAAGGGACAGGGGTACGATGAGCAGTTCTTC. The chain has TRBV5-1 and TRBJ2-1; 10 bases line up with TRBD1. The ends lost 1 base at V and 8 bases at J; junction bases unmatched: 9. The germline V gene has CDR1 SGHRS and CDR2 YFSETQ. This CDR3 is built from 16 residues.

Note on this clonotype: Relative to the germline gene, one junction end is altered; a read error may explain this. The J gene is TRBJ2-3, the V gene TRBV12-5, with TRBD1 as a possible D gene (5 bases). The germline V gene has CDR1 LGHNT and CDR2 FRNRAP. The CDR3 consists of 13 residues. The CDR3 nucleotides are TGTGCTAGTGCCTTAGATACGACAGATACACAGTATTTT. Translated: CASALDTTDTQYF.

In the case of this clonotype: A junction end diverges from the germline sequence, so it may reflect a read error. CDR3: CSVVITGSGEPFF. The CDR3 DNA is TGCAGCGTTGTGATAACAGGGTCCGGGGAGCCGTTTTTT. The chain links TRBV29-1 to TRBJ2-2, with D tentatively TRBD1 (6 bases). The germline V gene has CDR1 SQVTM and CDR2 ANQGSEA. The CDR3 extends over 13 amino acids.

A remark on this clonotype: At one end, the junction sequence differs from germline, possibly due to a read error. The chain employs TRBV5-1 and TRBJ2-7, with 14 bases lining up with TRBD2. This CDR3 is 15 amino acids long. Per germline, CDR1 SGHRS and CDR2 YFSETQ. CDR3: CASIVGTSGSPELYF. The CDR3 DNA reads TGCGCCAGCATCGTGGGGACTAGCGGGAGCCCCGAGCTGTACTTC. Filled out from reference TRBV5-1 and TRBJ2-7, the complete variable domain reads KAGVTQTPRYLIKTRGQQVTLSCSPISGHRSVSWYQQTPGQGLQFLFEYFSETQRNKGNFPGRFSGRQFSNSRSEMNVSTLELGDSALYLCASIVGTSGSPELYFGPGTRLTVT.

About this clonotype itself: The germline gene is not matched at one end of the junction; a read error may be the cause. The chain uses TRBV30 and TRBJ2-5, with D perhaps matching TRBD1 (8 bases). The length of the CDR3 is 13 residues. CDR1 is GTSNPN and CDR2 is SVGIG in the germline V gene (reference sequence). Here the CDR3 reads CALITGGAETHYF. As DNA, the CDR3 is TGTGCCTTAATCACAGGGGGGGCAGAGACCCACTACTTC.

This clonotype has at least ten counts. The chain recombines TRBV4-3 with TRBJ2-2; 10 bases fit TRBD2. Germline V gene data show CDR1 as LGHNA and CDR2 as YSLEER. The junction had 11 bases not matched to a gene; V was cut back by 1 base and J by 6 bases. The CDR3 spans 18 residues. The CDR3 loop reads CASSQAPWGAGGPGELFF. CDR3 DNA: TGCGCCAGCAGCCAAGCCCCTTGGGGAGCGGGGGGGCCCGGGGAGCTGTTTTTT.

Worth noting for this clonotype: This may be a read error: a much more frequent sequence differs by one nucleotide. The rearrangement links TRBV5-1 to TRBJ2-1; 7 nucleotides match TRBD2. CDR3 length: 14 residues. From germline, CDR1 is SGHRS and CDR2 YFSETQ. The CDR3 coding sequence is TGCGCCAGCAAAACTAGCGATTCTTCCAATGAGCGGTTCTTC. It translates to CASKTSDSSNERFF.

The J gene is TRBJ1-5, the V gene TRBV5-5; a possible D gene is TRBD1 (6 bases). The CDR3 is 14 residues long. With 4 bases removed from V and 6 bases from J, the gap between germline ends came to 14 bases. Germline V gene sequence: CDR1 SGHKS, CDR2 YYEKEE (reference sequence). The CDR3 bases are TGTGCCAGCAGCAGGGGGGGGCCAGGTCAGCCCCAGCATTTT. As protein: CASSRGGPGQPQHF.

With regard to this clonotype: A much larger clonotype is one base distant, so this may be a read error. This chain joins TRBV7-9 and TRBJ1-5, with D perhaps matching TRBD1 (6 bases). This CDR3 region has 12 residues. Germline assignment: CDR1 SEHNR and CDR2 FQNEAQ (reference sequence). CDR3 loop: CASSSVGQPLHF. In nucleotides, the CDR3 is TGTGCCAGCAGCTCGGTTGGACAGCCCCTGCATTTT.

A note on this clonotype: Since the CDR3 does not end with the conserved phenylalanine or tryptophan, this likely comes from a read error. The V gene is TRBV11-2, the J gene TRBJ2-5; D gene ambiguous. This CDR3 region has 14 residues. Trimming left V 3 bases short and J 0 bases short, with 8 bases between. Germline assignment: CDR1 SGHAT and CDR2 FQNNGV. Here the CDR3 DNA reads TGTGCCAGCAGCTTGACGAGTAACCAAGAGACCCAGTACTCC. Translated, it gives CASSLTSNQETQYS.

Of note for this clonotype: An end of the junction does not agree with germline; a read error may underlie this. The V gene is TRBV4-2, the J gene TRBJ2-5; TRBD2 agrees at 12 bases. This CDR3 is built from 18 residues. Germline V gene sequence: CDR1 LGHNA, CDR2 YNFKEQ. DNA for the CDR3: TGTGCCAGCAGCCTAGGAGCTAGCGGGAGGGGATACCAAGAGAGCCAGTACTTC. As protein: CASSLGASGRGYQESQYF.

Turning to this clonotype: At one of its ends the junction is not consistent with the germline gene, which may arise from a read error. The genes are TRBV6-6 and TRBJ2-7; D not resolved. Looked up from germline, CDR1 is MNHNY and CDR2 is SVGAGI (reference sequence). The CDR3 spans 15 residues. The CDR3 nucleotides are TGTGCCAGCAGTTACTCGTCGGCGCCTCCCTACGAGCAGTATTTC. This sequence encodes CASSYSSAPPYEQYF.